The T cell receptor beta chain described here comes from a study of blood T cell repertoires in COVID-19. Study background: Sources were T cells, B-cell-depleted T cells, or PBMCs; the material itself was cDNA or gDNA.

Germline CDR1 and CDR2: MGHRA and YSYEKL. This CDR3 region has 14 residues. V was trimmed by 3 bases and J by 3 bases, leaving 12 bases between them. Per the study methods: Amplification from reference gene primers served as the basis for estimated nucleated cell counts. TCRdb keeps only in-frame clones here, not all; method: immunoSEQ multiplex PCR. The DNA was the basis for D and trimming; V, J and clone size are from that table. The sample lists some 380,000 clones, over 75% occurring once. The age range of participants was 18 to 89 years, with residence in about 25 US areas. Each recovered donor of Cohort 3 presented with two negative PCRs, clearance, or symptom resolution.

The V gene is TRBV4-1, the J gene TRBJ2-7; D possibly corresponds to TRBD1 (6 bases). Sequences were obtained from PBMCs or T cells enriched from blood (not recorded which). The TCR was taken from a young man who had recovered from COVID-19. The CDR3 spells CASSQVAGDYEQYF. The CDR3 DNA reads as TGCGCCAGCAGCCAGGTGGCAGGGGACTACGAGCAGTACTTC.